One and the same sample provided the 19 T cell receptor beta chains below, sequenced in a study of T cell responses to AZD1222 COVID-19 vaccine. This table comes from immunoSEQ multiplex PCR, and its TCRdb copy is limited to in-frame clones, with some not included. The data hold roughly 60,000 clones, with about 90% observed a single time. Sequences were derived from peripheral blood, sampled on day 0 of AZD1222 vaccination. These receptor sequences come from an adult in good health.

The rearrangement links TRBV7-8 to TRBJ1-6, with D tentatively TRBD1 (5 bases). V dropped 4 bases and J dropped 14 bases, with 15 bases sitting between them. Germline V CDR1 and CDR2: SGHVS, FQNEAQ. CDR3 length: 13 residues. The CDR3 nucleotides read TGTGCCAGCAGCTCGGGACCCTCCCGGGCCCTCCACTTT. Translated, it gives CASSSGPSRALHF.

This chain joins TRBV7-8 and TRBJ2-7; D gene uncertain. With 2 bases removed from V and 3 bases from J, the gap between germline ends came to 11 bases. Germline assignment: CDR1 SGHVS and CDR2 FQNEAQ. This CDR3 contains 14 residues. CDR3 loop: CASSLSLRNYEQYF. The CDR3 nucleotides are TGTGCCAGCAGCTTAAGTCTCAGGAACTACGAGCAGTACTTC. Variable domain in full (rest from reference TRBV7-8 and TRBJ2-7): GAGVSQSPRYKVAKRGQDVALRCDPISGHVSLFWYQQALGQGPEFLTYFQNEAQLDKSGLPSDRFFAERPEGSVSTLKIQRTQQEDSAVYLCASSLSLRNYEQYFGPGTRLTVT.

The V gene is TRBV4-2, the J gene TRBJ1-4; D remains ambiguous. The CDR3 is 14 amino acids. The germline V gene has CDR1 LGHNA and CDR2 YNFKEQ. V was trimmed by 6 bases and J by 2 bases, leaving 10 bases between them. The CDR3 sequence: CASSLGQTNEKLFF. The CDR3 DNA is TGTGCCAGCAGTTTAGGTCAGACTAATGAAAAACTGTTTTTT.

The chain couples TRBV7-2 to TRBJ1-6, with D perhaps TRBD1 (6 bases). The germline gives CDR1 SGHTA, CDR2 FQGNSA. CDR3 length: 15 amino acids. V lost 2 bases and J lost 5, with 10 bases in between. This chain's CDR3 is CASSLPTGHNSPLHF. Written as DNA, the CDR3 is TGTGCCAGCAGCTTACCGACAGGCCATAATTCACCCCTCCACTTT.

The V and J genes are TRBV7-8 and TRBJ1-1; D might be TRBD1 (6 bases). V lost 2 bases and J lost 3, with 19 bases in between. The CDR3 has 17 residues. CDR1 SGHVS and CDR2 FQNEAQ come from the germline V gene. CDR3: CASSLRGGQAGYTEAFF. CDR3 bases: TGTGCCAGCAGCTTAAGGGGGGGGCAGGCAGGTTACACTGAAGCTTTCTTT.

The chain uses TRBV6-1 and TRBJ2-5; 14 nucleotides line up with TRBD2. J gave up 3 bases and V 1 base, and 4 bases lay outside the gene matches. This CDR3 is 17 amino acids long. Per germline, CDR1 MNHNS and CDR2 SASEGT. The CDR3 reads CASSEGTSGGIKETQYF. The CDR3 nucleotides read TGTGCCAGCAGTGAAGGGACTAGCGGGGGGATAAAAGAGACCCAGTACTTC.

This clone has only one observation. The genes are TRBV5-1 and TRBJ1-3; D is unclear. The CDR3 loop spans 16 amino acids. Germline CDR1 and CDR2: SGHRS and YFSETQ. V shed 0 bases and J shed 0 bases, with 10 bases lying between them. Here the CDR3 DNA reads TGCGCCAGCAGCTTGGCGGGCCCGTCCTCTGGAAACACCATATATTTT. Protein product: CASSLAGPSSGNTIYF. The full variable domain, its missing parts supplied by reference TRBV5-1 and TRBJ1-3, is KAGVTQTPRYLIKTRGQQVTLSCSPISGHRSVSWYQQTPGQGLQFLFEYFSETQRNKGNFPGRFSGRQFSNSRSEMNVSTLELGDSALYLCASSLAGPSSGNTIYFGEGSWLTVV.

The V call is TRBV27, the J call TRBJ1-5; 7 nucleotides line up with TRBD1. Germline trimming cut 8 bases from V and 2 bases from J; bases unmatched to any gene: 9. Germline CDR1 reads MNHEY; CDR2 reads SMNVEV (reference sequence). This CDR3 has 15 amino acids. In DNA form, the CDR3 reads TGTGCCAGCCGTAGCGACAGGGTAGGCAATCAGCCCCAGCATTTT. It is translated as CASRSDRVGNQPQHF.

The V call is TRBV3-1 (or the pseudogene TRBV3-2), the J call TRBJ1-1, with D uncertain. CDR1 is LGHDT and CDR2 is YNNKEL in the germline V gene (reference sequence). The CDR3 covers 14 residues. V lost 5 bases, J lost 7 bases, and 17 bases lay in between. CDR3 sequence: CASSIQPQGYEAFF. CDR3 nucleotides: TGTGCCAGCAGCATACAACCCCAAGGTTATGAAGCTTTCTTT.

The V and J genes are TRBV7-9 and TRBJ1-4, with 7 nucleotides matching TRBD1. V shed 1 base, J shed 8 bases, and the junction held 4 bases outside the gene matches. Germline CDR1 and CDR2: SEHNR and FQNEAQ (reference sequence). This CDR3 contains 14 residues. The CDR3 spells CASSLGQGGEKLFF. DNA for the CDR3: TGTGCCAGCAGCTTAGGACAGGGTGGGGAAAAACTGTTTTTT.

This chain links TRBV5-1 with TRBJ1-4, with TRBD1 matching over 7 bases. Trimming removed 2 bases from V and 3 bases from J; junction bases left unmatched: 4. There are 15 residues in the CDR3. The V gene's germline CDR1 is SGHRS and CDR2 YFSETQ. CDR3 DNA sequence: TGCGCCAGCAGCTTCCGGCAGGGGGCTAATGAAAAACTGTTTTTT. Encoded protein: CASSFRQGANEKLFF.

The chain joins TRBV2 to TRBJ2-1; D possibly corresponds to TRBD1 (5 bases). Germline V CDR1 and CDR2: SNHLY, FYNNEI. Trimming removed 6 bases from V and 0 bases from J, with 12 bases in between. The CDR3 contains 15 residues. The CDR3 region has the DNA TGTGCCAGCAGACCGACAGAAAGCTCCTACAATGAGCAGTTCTTC. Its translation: CASRPTESSYNEQFF.

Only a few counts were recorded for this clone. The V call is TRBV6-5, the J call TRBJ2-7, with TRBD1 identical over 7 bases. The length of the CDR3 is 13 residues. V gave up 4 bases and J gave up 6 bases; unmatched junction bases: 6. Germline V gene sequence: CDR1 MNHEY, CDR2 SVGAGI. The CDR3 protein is CASSSTGPGEQYF. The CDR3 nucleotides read TGTGCCAGCAGTTCGACAGGGCCAGGCGAGCAGTACTTC.

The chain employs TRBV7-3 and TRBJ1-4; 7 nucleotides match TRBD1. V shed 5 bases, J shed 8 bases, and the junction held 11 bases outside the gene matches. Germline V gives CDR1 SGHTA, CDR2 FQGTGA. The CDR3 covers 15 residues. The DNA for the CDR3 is TGTGCCAGCAGCCTTACAGGGGAAGTGGGGGAAAAACTGTTTTTT. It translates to CASSLTGEVGEKLFF. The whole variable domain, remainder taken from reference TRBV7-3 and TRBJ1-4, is GAGVSQTPSNKVTEKGKYVELRCDPISGHTALYWYRQSLGQGPEFLIYFQGTGAADDSGLPNDRFFAVRPEGSVSTLKIQRTERGDSAVYLCASSLTGEVGEKLFFGSGTQLSVL.

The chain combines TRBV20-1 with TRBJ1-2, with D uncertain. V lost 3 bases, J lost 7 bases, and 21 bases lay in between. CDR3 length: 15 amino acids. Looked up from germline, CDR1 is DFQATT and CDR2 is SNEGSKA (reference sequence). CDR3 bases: TGCAGTGCTAGTTCTTCTGGGCAGGTGGTGGGTGGCTACACCTTC. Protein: CSASSSGQVVGGYTF.

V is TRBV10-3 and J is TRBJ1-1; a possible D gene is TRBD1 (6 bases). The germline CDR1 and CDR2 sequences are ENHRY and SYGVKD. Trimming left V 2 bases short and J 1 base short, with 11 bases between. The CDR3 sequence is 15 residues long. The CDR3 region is CAISESDRSNTEAFF. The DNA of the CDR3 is TGTGCCATCAGTGAGAGCGACAGGTCGAACACTGAAGCTTTCTTT.

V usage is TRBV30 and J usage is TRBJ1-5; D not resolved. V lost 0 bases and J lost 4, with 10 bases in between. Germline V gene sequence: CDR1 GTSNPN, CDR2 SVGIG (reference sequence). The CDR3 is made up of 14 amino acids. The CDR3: CAWSVRGSNQPQHF. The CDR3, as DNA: TGTGCCTGGAGTGTGCGAGGGTCGAATCAGCCCCAGCATTTT.

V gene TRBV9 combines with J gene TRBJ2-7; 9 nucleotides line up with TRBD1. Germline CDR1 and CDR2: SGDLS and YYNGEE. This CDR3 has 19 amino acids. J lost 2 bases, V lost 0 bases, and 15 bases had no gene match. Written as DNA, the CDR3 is TGTGCCAGCAGCGTAGGCCCTATAAATACAGGGGGCGATCCCTACGAGCAGTACTTC. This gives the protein CASSVGPINTGGDPYEQYF.

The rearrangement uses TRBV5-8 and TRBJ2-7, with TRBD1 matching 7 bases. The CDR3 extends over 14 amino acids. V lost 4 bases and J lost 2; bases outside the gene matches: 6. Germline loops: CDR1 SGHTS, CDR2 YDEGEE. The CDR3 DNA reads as TGTGCCAGCAGCCGGCCGGGACAGACCTACGAGCAGTACTTC. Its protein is CASSRPGQTYEQYF.